Here is one T cell receptor beta chain with its context. In its sample, this clonotype was seen a few times. Its specific antigen is unknown. Base-call qualities are not available, and no considerably larger clone is one nucleotide away. The study excluded patients with uncontrolled infections, other autoimmune diseases, pregnancy or lactation. Diagnoses were established on the basis of clinical symptoms, serum thyroxine and TRAb, thyroid ultrasound, and orbital computed tomography. Total RNA was extracted using Trizol reagent, and RNA quality was assessed on an Agilent 2100 Bioanalyzer. The CDR3 numbers 17 residues from cysteine through phenylalanine. The kept DNA is CDR3 alone, 51 bases in frame from the first base. Trimming removed 5 bases from V and 5 bases from J; the gene matches leave 13 bases unexplained. CDR1 and CDR2 are drawn from the germline V gene (reference sequence): DFQATT, SNEGSKA.

The data were obtained in a study of T cells in Graves' hyperthyroidism and ophthalmopathy (dated 2019 in TCRdb). Regarding the research as a whole: To identify TCR V-J signatures that set the groups apart, the researchers used a discovery cohort of more than 95 patients, made up of 40 to 45 with Graves' ophthalmopathy and some 56 with stable Graves' hyperthyroidism. The 95 to 100 discovery patients were randomly split 7:3 into training and test sets. In addition, the study compared T-cell repertoires in thyroid tissue and in blood from several Graves' hyperthyroidism patients. The paper reports TCR Vbeta CDR3 sequencing of approximately 130 peripheral blood samples: under 45 ophthalmopathy, about 75 hyperthyroidism and roughly 17 progressor patients. Once sampling was done, hyperthyroidism patients were given methimazole at a starting dose of 30 mg daily, whereas ophthalmopathy patients were given high-dose intravenous methylprednisolone. Prospective prediction of ophthalmopathy was tested in an independent validation cohort of 18 to 20 hyperthyroidism patients and 15 to 17 patients who later progressed to ophthalmopathy. Study-wide findings and limitations: No statistical method was used to set the sample size in advance, and investigators knew the group allocation. Blood samples also contained most of the expanded thyroid clonotypes (frequency above 0.001), which suggests that blood repertoires may reflect thyroid immune responses. In validation, the model predicted progression to ophthalmopathy a median of 6.5 months before onset, with approximately 70% sensitivity and roughly 72% specificity. A 13 V-J signature model separated ophthalmopathy from stable hyperthyroidism, with roughly 88% sensitivity and 81.08% specificity in cross-validation and 80%/75% in testing.

The TCR beta CDR3 regions were amplified from RNA transcripts. For the first round of RT-PCR on the TCR CDR3, the HTBI primer set was used together with the Qiagen OneStep RT-PCR kit. A second multiplex PCR round built the libraries, followed by size selection and purification. Sequencing of the libraries was done on an Illumina HiSeq2000 using paired-end 100 bp reads. In the original analysis: Raw data were processed with SOAPnuke, discarding reads with adapters, uncalled bases, mean Phred below 15, or no exact constant-primer or identifier match. COPE v1.2.5 was used to merge high-quality paired reads, and clonotypes were defined as unique nucleotide sequences. Clonotypes were aligned to IMGT TRBV, TRBD and TRBJ reference segments using MiTCR v1.1. The analysis included only V-J combinations with a frequency above 0.0001, which together covered 99% to 99.2% of the repertoires. The TCS score was defined as the ratio of F50 (clonal expansion) to E x V (chaos), calculated using BLOSUM62-based TCRdist between CDR3 peptides within each V-J. Welch's t-statistics and random forest reduced fewer than 550 V-J features to 13, which were used in a naive Bayes classifier (R e1071). The similarity between thyroid and blood repertoires was quantified using the Morisita-Horn index. Through fastp at Q25 and MiXCR, TCRdb rebuilt clones from the public reads, retaining in-frame beta chains. Merged by CDR3 protein, the rows form single entries marked with the most common genes and DNA. The V and J calls were not made by the authors but by TCRdb's processing. The sample table records 500,000 to 600,000 distinct CDR3 sequences; roughly 50% of these occur just once. Roughly 19% of the sample belongs to the ten largest clones.

The rearranged segments are TRBV20-1 and TRBJ2-5; TRBD2 matches 14 bases in the middle. This TCR derives from an adult woman with Graves' disease, either hyperthyroidism or ophthalmopathy (not recorded which). Material: peripheral blood or thyroid tissue (not recorded which). The DNA sequence is as follows: TGCAGTGCTGCAACCGGGACTAGCGGGAGCGTAAGGGAGACCCAGTACTTC. This gives the protein CSAATGTSGSVRETQYF.